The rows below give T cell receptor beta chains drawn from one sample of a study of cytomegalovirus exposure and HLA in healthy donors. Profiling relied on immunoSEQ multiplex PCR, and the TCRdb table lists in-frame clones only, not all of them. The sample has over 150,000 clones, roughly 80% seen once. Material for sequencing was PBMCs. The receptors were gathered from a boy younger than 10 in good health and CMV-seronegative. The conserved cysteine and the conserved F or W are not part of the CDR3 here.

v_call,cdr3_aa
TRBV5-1,ASSNQLTGGSREKLF
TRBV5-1,ASSLGGGRGQPQH
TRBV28,ASSPGGRNEKLF
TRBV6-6,ASSYERRGGYT
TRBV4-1,ASSQDLGGNTGELF
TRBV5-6,ASSLLGGSGQPQH
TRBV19,ATKSRDGYT
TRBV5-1,ASSSGDTGELF
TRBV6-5,ASSYGQSGGYT
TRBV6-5,ASSYSTGNTEAF
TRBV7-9,ASSRTGGLETEAF
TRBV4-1,ASSLTGLAGGPDTQY
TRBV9,ASSVGDRTNEQY
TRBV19,ASSLDSHGNTIY
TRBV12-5,ASGLVLPPERYNEQF
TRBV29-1,SVVESGETQY
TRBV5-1,ASSHDRAGANVLT
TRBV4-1,ASSPPGQGTDTQY
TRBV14,ASSQDRGTEAF
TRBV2,ASSEGLALKNIQY
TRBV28,ASSTGPSGNTIY
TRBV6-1,ASTGEGGYT
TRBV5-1,ASSLRVAGVLGANEQF
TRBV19,ASSQRERSYEQY
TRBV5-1,ASSLEAGVVGDTQY
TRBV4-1,ASSQRDRGRTSGRDNEQF
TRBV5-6,ASSLQARGAGYGYT
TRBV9,ASSVLSSSWGDGYT
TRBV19,ASSMGLAGYEQY
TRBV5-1,ASSSRQDTDTQY
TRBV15,ATSRNRDHGSNQPQH
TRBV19,ASSKSGTGLPLYEQY
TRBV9,ASSVGQGRSGEKLF
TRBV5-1,ASSLAGGTGELF
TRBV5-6,ASSLPWYRGLTEAF
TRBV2,ASSGQGANTGELF
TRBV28,ASRAGGYQETQY
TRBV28,ASSLIQGALGGYT
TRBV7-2,ASSPGTSGQETQY
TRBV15,ATSSLLAGEGNEQF
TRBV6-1,ASSDFRDTQPQH
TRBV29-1,SVEDLSGLAKNIQY
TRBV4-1,ASSQDPTGTMGGYT
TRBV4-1,ASSQGTQATYEQY
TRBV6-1,ASSAGQGDYGYT
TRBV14,ASSHVRGAEAF
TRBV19,ASSILADSTDTQY
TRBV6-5,ASSYSLRYEQY